Sequencing of this TCR beta chain was carried out in a study of shared clonotypes between healthy human individuals. Study results and caveats: Sampling covered nothing but blood. Tissue TCR repertoires likely differ from those found in blood.

The V end lost 3 bases, the J end lost 7 bases, and 10 bases lay between the germline ends. CDR3 length: 13 amino acids. Per germline, CDR1 SGHDN and CDR2 FVKESK. Every subset's genomic DNA went evenly onto several immunoSEQ plates. Unsorted PBMC DNA went through sequencing on ten immunoSEQ deep assay plates. TCRdb keeps only in-frame clones here, not all; method: immunoSEQ multiplex PCR. The sample consists of about 480,000 clones, 75% to 85% of them appearing once. Details on this clone: The antigen remains undetermined.

Sample: PBMCs. The chain joins TRBV14 to TRBJ2-1; D unclear. This sequence originates from a woman aged 40 to 50 in good health. Some clones in this sample may be carry-over from other donors' samples. The CDR3 is CASSHESGNEQFF. The CDR3 bases are TGTGCCAGCAGCCACGAGTCAGGAAATGAGCAGTTCTTC.